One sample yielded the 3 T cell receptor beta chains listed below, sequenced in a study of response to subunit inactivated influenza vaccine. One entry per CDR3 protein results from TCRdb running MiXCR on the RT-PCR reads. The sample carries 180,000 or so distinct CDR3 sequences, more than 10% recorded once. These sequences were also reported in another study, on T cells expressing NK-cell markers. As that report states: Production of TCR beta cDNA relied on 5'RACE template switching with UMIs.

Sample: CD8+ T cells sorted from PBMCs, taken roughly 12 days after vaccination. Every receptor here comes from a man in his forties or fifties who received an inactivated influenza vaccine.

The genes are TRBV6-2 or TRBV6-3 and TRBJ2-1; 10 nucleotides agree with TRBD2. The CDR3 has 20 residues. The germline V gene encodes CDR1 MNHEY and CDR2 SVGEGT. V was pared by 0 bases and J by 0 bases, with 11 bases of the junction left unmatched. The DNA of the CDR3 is TGTGCCAGCAGTTACTCTAGCGGGGGGCGATCAGCTAGCTCCTACAATGAGCAGTTCTTC. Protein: CASSYSSGGRSASSYNEQFF.

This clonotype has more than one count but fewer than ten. CDR3 in amino acids: CSVGQDIHYTDTQYF. The DNA for the CDR3 is TGCAGCGTTGGCCAGGACATTCACTACACAGATACGCAGTATTTT. The V and J genes are TRBV29-1 and TRBJ2-3; D possibly corresponds to TRBD1 (5 bases). Germline CDR1 is SQVTM and CDR2 is ANQGSEA. The CDR3 spans 15 residues. Deletions cut 4 bases from V and 2 bases from J, with 16 bases between.

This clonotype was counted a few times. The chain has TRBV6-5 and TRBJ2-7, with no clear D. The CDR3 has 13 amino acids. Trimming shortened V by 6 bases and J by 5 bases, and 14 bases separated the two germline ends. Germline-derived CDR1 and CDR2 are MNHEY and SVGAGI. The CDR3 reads CASSLALGNEQYF. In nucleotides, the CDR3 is TGTGCCAGCAGCTTAGCCCTTGGCAACGAGCAGTACTTC.